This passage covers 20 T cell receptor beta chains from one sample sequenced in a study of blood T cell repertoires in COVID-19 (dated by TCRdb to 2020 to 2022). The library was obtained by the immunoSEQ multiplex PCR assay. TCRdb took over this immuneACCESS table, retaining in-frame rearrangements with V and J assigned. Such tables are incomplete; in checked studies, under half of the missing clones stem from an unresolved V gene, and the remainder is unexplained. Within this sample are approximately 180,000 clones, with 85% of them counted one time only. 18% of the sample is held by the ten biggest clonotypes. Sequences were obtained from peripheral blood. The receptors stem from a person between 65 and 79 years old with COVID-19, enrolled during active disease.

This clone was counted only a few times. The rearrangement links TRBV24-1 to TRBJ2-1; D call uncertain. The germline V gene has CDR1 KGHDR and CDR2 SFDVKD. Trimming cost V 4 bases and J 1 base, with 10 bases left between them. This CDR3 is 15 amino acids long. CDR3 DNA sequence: TGTGCCACCAGTGACCTCGCGGAGTCCTACAATGAGCAGTTCTTC. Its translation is CATSDLAESYNEQFF.

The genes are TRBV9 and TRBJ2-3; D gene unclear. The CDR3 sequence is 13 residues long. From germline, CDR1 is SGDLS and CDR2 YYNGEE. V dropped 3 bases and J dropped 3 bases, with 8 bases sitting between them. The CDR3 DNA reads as TGTGCCAGCAGCGCGAGATTTACAGATACGCAGTATTTT. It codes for CASSARFTDTQYF. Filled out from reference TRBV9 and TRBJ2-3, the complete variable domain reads DSGVTQTPKHLITATGQRVTLRCSPRSGDLSVYWYQQSLDQGLQFLIQYYNGEERAKGNILERFSAQQFPDLHSELNLSSLELGDSALYFCASSARFTDTQYFGPGTRLTVL.

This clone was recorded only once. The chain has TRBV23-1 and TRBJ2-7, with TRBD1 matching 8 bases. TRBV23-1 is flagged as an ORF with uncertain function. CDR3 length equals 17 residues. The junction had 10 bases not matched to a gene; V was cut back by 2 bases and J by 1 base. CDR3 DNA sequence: TGCGCCAGCAGTCAAAAGCTCAGGGGGCATCGTTCCTACGAGCAGTACTTC. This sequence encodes CASSQKLRGHRSYEQYF.

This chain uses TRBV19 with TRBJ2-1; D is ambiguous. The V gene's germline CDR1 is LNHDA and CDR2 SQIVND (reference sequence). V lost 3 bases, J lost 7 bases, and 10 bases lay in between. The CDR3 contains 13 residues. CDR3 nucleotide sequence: TGTGCCAGTAGTATTTCGTCTGTTAATGAGCAGTTCTTC. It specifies CASSISSVNEQFF.

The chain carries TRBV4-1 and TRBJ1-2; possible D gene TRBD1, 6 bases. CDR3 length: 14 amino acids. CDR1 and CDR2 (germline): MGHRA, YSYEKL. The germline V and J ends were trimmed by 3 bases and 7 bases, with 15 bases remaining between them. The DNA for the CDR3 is TGCGCCAGCAGCCAGCCCGGGACAAAGTTTGGCTACACCTTC. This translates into CASSQPGTKFGYTF.

The CDR3 DNA reads TGTGCCAGTAGTATCCCCGGGACAGGGGGCGCTTCTTTCTTT. It codes for CASSIPGTGGASFF. The gene calls are TRBV19 and TRBJ1-1, with TRBD1 matching over 12 bases. Trimming took 3 bases from V and 12 from J; bases not matched to a gene: 8. This CDR3 contains 14 residues. Germline CDR1 and CDR2: LNHDA and SQIVND (reference sequence). Looking up the rest from reference TRBV19 and TRBJ1-1 gives the full variable domain: DGGITQSPKYLFRKEGQNVTLSCEQNLNHDAMYWYRQDPGQGLRLIYYSQIVNDFQKGDIAEGYSVSREKKESFPLTVTSAQKNPTAFYLCASSIPGTGGASFFGQGTRLTVV.

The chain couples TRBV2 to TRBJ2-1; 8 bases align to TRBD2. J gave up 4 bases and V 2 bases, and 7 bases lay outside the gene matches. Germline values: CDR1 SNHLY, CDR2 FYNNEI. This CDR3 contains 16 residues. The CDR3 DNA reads TGTGCCAGCAGTGAACGGCGGGGGGCTTGGTACAATGAGCAGTTCTTC. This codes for CASSERRGAWYNEQFF.

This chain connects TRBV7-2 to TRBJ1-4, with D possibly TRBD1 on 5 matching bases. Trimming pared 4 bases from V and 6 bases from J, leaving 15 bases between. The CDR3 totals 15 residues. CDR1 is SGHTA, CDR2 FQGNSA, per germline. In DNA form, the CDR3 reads TGTGCCAGCAGCTCCGTGGTGGGGCCGGATGAAAAACTGTTTTTT. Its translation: CASSSVVGPDEKLFF.

The chain's CDR3 is CASSQVGTATPYEQYF. The DNA for the CDR3 is TGCGCCAGCAGCCAAGTCGGGACAGCCACTCCCTACGAGCAGTACTTC. This sequence joins TRBV4-1 and TRBJ2-7; 7 bases align to TRBD1. Germline CDR1 MGHRA, CDR2 YSYEKL. This CDR3 is built from 16 residues. V shed 1 base, J shed 2 bases, and the junction held 8 bases outside the gene matches.

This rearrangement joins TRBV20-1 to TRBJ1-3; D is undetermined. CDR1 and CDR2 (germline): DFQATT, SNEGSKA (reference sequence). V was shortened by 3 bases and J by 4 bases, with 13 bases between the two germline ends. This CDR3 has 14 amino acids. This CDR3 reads CSASSGLGGNTIYF. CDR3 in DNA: TGCAGTGCTAGTAGCGGGCTTGGAGGAAACACCATATATTTT.

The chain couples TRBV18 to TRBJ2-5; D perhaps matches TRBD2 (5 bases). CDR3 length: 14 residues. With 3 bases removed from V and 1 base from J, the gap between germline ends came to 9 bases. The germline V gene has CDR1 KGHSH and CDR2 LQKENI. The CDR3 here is CASSPLGLQETQYF. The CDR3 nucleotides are TGTGCCAGCTCACCGCTCGGACTCCAAGAGACCCAGTACTTC. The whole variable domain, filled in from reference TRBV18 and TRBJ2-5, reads NAGVMQNPRHLVRRRGQEARLRCSPMKGHSHVYWYRQLPEEGLKFMVYLQKENIIDESGMPKERFSAEFPKEGPSILRIQQVVRGDSAAYFCASSPLGLQETQYFGPGTRLLVL.

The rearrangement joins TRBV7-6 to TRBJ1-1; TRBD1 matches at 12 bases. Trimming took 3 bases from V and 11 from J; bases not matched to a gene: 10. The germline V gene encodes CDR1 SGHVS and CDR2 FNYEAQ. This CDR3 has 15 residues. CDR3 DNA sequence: TGTGCCAGCAGCTTGACGGGACAGGGGGCGCCGGGGGCTTTCTTT. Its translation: CASSLTGQGAPGAFF.

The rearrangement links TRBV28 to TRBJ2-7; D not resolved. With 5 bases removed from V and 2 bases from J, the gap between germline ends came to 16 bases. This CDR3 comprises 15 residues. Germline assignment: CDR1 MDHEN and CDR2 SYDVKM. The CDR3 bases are TGTGCCAGCAGTCCCCCCCGCGCAGGCCCCTACGAGCAGTACTTC. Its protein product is CASSPPRAGPYEQYF. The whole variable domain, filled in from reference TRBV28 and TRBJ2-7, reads DVKVTQSSRYLVKRTGEKVFLECVQDMDHENMFWYRQDPGLGLRLIYFSYDVKMKEKGDIPEGYSVSREKKERFSLILESASTNQTSMYLCASSPPRAGPYEQYFGPGTRLTVT.

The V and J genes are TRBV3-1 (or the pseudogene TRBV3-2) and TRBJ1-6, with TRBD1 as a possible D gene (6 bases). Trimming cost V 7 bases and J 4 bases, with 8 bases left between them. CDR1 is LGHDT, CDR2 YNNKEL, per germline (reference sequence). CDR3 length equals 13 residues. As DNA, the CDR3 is TGTGCCAGCAAGACAGGTTATAATTCACCCCTCCACTTT. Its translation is CASKTGYNSPLHF.

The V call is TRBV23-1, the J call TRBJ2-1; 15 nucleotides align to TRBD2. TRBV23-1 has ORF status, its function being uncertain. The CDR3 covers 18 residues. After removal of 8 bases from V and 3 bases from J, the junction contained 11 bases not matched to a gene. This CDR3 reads CASPSGTSGGKSYNEQFF. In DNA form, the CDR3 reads TGCGCCAGCCCCTCCGGGACTAGCGGGGGGAAAAGCTACAATGAGCAGTTCTTC.

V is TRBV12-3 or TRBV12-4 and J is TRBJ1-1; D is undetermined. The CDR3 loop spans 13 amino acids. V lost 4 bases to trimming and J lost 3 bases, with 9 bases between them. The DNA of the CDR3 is TGTGCCAGCAGTTCGGTCGAGGACACTGAAGCTTTCTTT. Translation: CASSSVEDTEAFF.

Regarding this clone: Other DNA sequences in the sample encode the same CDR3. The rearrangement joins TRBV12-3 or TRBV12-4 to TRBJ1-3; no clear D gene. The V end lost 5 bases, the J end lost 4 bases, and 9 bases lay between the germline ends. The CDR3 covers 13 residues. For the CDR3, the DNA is TGTGCCAGCAGTCCTGTTTCCGGAAACACCATATATTTT. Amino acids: CASSPVSGNTIYF.

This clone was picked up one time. DNA for the CDR3: TGTGCCAGCAGCCCTAGATCGGTAGCGGGAGGAGGTGATACGCAGTATTTT. It codes for CASSPRSVAGGGDTQYF. V gene TRBV7-6 combines with J gene TRBJ2-3, with TRBD2 matching 10 bases. CDR3 size: 17 residues. Germline V lookup: CDR1 SGHVS, CDR2 FNYEAQ. V was pared by 5 bases and J by 6 bases, with 14 bases of the junction left unmatched.

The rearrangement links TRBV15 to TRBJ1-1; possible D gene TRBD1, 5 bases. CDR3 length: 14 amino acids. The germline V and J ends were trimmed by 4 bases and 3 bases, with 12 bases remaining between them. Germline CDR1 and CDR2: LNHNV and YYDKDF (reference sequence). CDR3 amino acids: CATSTGWGDTEAFF. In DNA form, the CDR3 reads TGTGCCACCAGCACCGGTTGGGGGGACACTGAAGCTTTCTTT.

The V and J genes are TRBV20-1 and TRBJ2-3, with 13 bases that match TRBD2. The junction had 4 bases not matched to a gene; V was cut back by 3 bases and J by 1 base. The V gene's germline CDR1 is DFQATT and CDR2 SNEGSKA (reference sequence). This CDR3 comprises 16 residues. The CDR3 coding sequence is TGCAGTGCTAGTACTAGCGGGAGGGGTGGCACAGATACGCAGTATTTT. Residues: CSASTSGRGGTDTQYF.